This T cell receptor beta chain was captured by sequencing in a study of blood T cells in healthy people across ages. For the second PCR, which ran for about 6 to 11 cycles, a sample-barcoded 5' primer and a J-beta primer mix were used. Via MiXCR, TCRdb re-called the 5' RACE reads, giving one row per CDR3 protein. Among hundreds of thousands of distinct CDR3 sequences listed, about 30% were seen once. The V gene lost 3 bases and the J gene lost 11 bases, with 17 bases spanning the gap. The CDR3 covers 14 residues. Germline V lookup: CDR1 SGHTA, CDR2 FQGNSA. This chain links TRBV7-2 with TRBJ1-5; the D gene is possibly TRBD1 (5 bases). The receptor was derived from a woman older than 75 in good health. The sequenced sample consisted of blood. The CDR3 loop reads CASSFSSGSRAQHF. CDR3 nucleotides: TGTGCCAGCAGCTTCTCAAGCGGGAGCAGGGCCCAGCATTTT.